This T cell receptor beta chain was observed in a study of T-cell reconstitution after alpha-beta-depleted transplantation in children. It was with unique molecular identifiers that the TCRbeta library was prepared. TCRdb reprocessed the PCR reads with MiXCR, giving one entry per CDR3 protein. Of roughly 220,000 distinct CDR3 sequences listed, 8.4% are singletons. Trimming at V came to 4 bases and at J to 7 bases, leaving 10 bases not matched to a gene. The CDR3 spans 16 residues. Germline-derived CDR1 and CDR2 are SGHRS and YFSETQ. Study-wide results and caveats: By about two months after transplant, alpha-beta T cells reportedly arose from several hundred graft clones that had expanded.

On this clonotype: No antigen is known for it.

The source was PBMCs, mostly from graft donor cells, collected 360 days after TCRalphabeta/CD19-depleted stem cell transplant. The sequence came from a male patient aged 2-15 years who had a stem cell transplant for acute myeloid leukemia, so the T cells may come from the graft donor. The rearrangement joins TRBV5-1 to TRBJ2-1; TRBD1 aligns across 11 bases. The CDR3 DNA reads TGCGCCAGCAGCCCGGCCCGGACAGGGGGCGCGAATGAGCAGTTCTTC. Residues: CASSPARTGGANEQFF.